The 15 T cell receptor beta chains reported below all come from one sample, sequenced in a study of blood T cell repertoires in COVID-19. TCRdb keeps only in-frame clones here, not all; method: immunoSEQ multiplex PCR. Of approximately 220,000 clones in the sample, 85% to 90% are singletons; the top ten hold more than 13%. Input material: PBMCs or T cells enriched from blood (not recorded which). The receptors here all came from a man aged 25 to 45 who had been exposed to COVID-19.

J is TRBJ1-1 and V is TRBV6-5, with TRBD1 matching 7 bases. With V trimmed by 8 bases and J by 4 bases, 7 bases remained unmatched. Per the germline V gene, CDR1 is MNHEY and CDR2 is SVGAGI. The CDR3 loop spans 13 amino acids. The CDR3 region is CASVKTGSTEAFF. CDR3 nucleotides: TGTGCCAGCGTCAAGACAGGGTCCACTGAAGCTTTCTTT.

The V and J genes are TRBV5-1 and TRBJ2-1; TRBD2 matches at 9 bases. The CDR3 covers 16 residues. Germline loops: CDR1 SGHRS, CDR2 YFSETQ. The J segment lost 0 bases and the V segment lost 0 bases, leaving 1 base of the junction unmatched. The CDR3 reads CASSLGLAASYNEQFF. The CDR3 region has the DNA TGCGCCAGCAGCTTGGGACTAGCGGCCTCCTACAATGAGCAGTTCTTC.

This clone came up once. The CDR3 region has the DNA TGTGCCAGCAGCCCAGGGAAAAGAGAGACCCAGTACTTC. It translates to CASSPGKRETQYF. The chain carries TRBV5-4 and TRBJ2-5; D might be TRBD1 (5 bases). Trimming stripped 4 bases from V and 4 bases from J, with 11 bases between. This CDR3 comprises 13 residues. CDR1 and CDR2 from the germline V gene are SGHNT and YYREEE (reference sequence).

This chain links TRBV29-1 with TRBJ1-2; no definite D call. Per the germline V gene, CDR1 is SQVTM and CDR2 is ANQGSEA. V dropped 7 bases and J dropped 0 bases, with 12 bases sitting between them. The length of the CDR3 is 13 residues. The CDR3 nucleotides are TGCAGCGCCTCCCCAATAGCTAACTATGGCTACACCTTC. Its translation is CSASPIANYGYTF.

The J gene is TRBJ1-1, the V gene TRBV12-3 or TRBV12-4; unclear D gene. Between the trimmed V and J ends, which lost 4 bases and 4 bases, there was a span of 10 bases. The CDR3 is 13 residues long. This CDR3 is CASSYGAATEAFF. The CDR3 DNA follows: TGTGCCAGCAGTTACGGAGCAGCCACTGAAGCTTTCTTT.

The rearrangement uses TRBV19 and TRBJ1-6, with 10 bases that match TRBD1. Germline values: CDR1 LNHDA, CDR2 SQIVND (reference sequence). This CDR3 has 17 amino acids. Germline trimming cut 7 bases from V and 10 bases from J; bases unmatched to any gene: 16. CDR3: CASTRLGRDRGYSPLHF. In DNA, the CDR3 is TGTGCCAGTACCCGCCTAGGCCGGGACAGGGGTTACTCACCCCTCCACTTT.

The chain is built from TRBV24-1 and TRBJ2-5; perhaps TRBD1 as D (5 bases). Germline CDR1 and CDR2: KGHDR and SFDVKD. The CDR3 sequence is 15 residues long. V was pared by 2 bases and J by 4 bases, with 13 bases between. The CDR3 is CATSDSSGIGETQYF. DNA for the CDR3: TGTGCCACCAGTGATTCCTCAGGGATTGGAGAGACCCAGTACTTC.

This clone was counted between two and nine times. The rearrangement uses TRBV7-9 and TRBJ2-2; a weak D match, TRBD2 (5 bases). V shed 5 bases and J shed 1 base, with 11 bases lying between them. The germline gives CDR1 SEHNR, CDR2 FQNEAQ (reference sequence). This CDR3 contains 15 residues. CDR3: CASSTYGGNTGELFF. CDR3 DNA: TGTGCCAGCAGCACCTACGGAGGGAACACCGGGGAGCTGTTTTTT.

The chain joins TRBV5-5 to TRBJ1-4; D remains ambiguous. Trimming left V 4 bases short and J 3 bases short, with 7 bases between. The CDR3 runs 13 residues. The V gene's germline CDR1 is SGHKS and CDR2 YYEKEE (reference sequence). CDR3 in amino acids: CASSPGSNEKLFF. The CDR3 DNA reads TGTGCCAGCAGCCCGGGGTCTAATGAAAAACTGTTTTTT. Based on the CDR3 plus reference TRBV5-5 and TRBJ1-4, the full variable domain is DAGVTQSPTHLIKTRGQQVTLRCSPISGHKSVSWYQQVLGQGPQFIFQYYEKEERGRGNFPDRFSARQFPNYSSELNVNALLLGDSALYLCASSPGSNEKLFFGSGTQLSVL.

The V gene is TRBV10-3, the J gene TRBJ1-2, with 10 bases matching TRBD1. V gave up 6 bases and J gave up 0 bases; unmatched junction bases: 7. CDR3 length: 16 residues. CDR1 is ENHRY and CDR2 is SYGVKD in the germline V gene. CDR3 DNA: TGTGCCATCAGCGGGACAGGGGCCATAGCTAACTATGGCTACACCTTC. Its protein product is CAISGTGAIANYGYTF.

This rearrangement joins TRBV29-1 to TRBJ2-7; D is ambiguous. This CDR3 comprises 13 residues. Deletions cut 4 bases from V and 2 bases from J, with 12 bases between. Germline V gives CDR1 SQVTM, CDR2 ANQGSEA. The CDR3 region has the DNA TGCAGCGTTGGTCACGGAGAGGCCTACGAGCAGTACTTC. It is translated as CSVGHGEAYEQYF.

The chain links TRBV10-3 to TRBJ2-7; D uncertain. The CDR3 is 14 amino acids. The V gene lost 0 bases and the J gene lost 0 bases, with 6 bases spanning the gap. Germline CDR1 ENHRY, CDR2 SYGVKD. CDR3 sequence (DNA): TGTGCCATCAGTGAGTCTGCCAGCTCCTACGAGCAGTACTTC. Amino acid sequence: CAISESASSYEQYF.

DNA of the CDR3: TGTGCCAGCTCACGGTCTACAGGGAATGAAAAACTGTTTTTT. It yields the protein CASSRSTGNEKLFF. The chain carries TRBV18 and TRBJ1-4, with D perhaps TRBD1 (6 bases). Per the germline V gene, CDR1 is KGHSH and CDR2 is LQKENI. The germline V and J ends were trimmed by 4 bases and 5 bases, with 11 bases remaining between them. This CDR3 has 14 amino acids. Full variable domain (missing parts from reference TRBV18 and TRBJ1-4): NAGVMQNPRHLVRRRGQEARLRCSPMKGHSHVYWYRQLPEEGLKFMVYLQKENIIDESGMPKERFSAEFPKEGPSILRIQQVVRGDSAAYFCASSRSTGNEKLFFGSGTQLSVL.

The chain recombines TRBV7-9 with TRBJ1-1; D is ambiguous. The CDR3 spans 14 residues. V shed 2 bases and J shed 5 bases, with 12 bases lying between them. Germline assignment: CDR1 SEHNR and CDR2 FQNEAQ (reference sequence). The CDR3 sequence: CASSLWGEETEAFF. DNA for the CDR3: TGTGCCAGCAGCTTATGGGGAGAAGAAACTGAAGCTTTCTTT.

This sequence joins TRBV5-1 and TRBJ1-1; D is possibly TRBD1 (6 bases). The length of the CDR3 is 14 residues. Deletions cut 1 base from V and 0 bases from J, with 7 bases between. Germline V gives CDR1 SGHRS, CDR2 YFSETQ. The CDR3 spells CASSLRTVNTEAFF. CDR3 sequence (DNA): TGCGCCAGCAGCTTGAGGACAGTGAACACTGAAGCTTTCTTT.